The 16 T cell receptor beta chains below come from one sample, sequenced in a study of cytomegalovirus exposure and HLA in healthy donors. The PCR employed 60 Vbeta primers together with 13 Jbeta primers. The data were produced by immunoSEQ multiplex PCR, yet TCRdb's version contains in-frame clones alone and is incomplete. The table for this sample gives 180,000 or so clones. Sequences were obtained from PBMCs. The receptors stem from a boy under 18 in good health and CMV-seronegative.

The chain is built from TRBV27 and TRBJ1-1; no firm D call. This CDR3 is built from 14 residues. The germline CDR1 and CDR2 sequences are MNHEY and SMNVEV (reference sequence). Trimming took 0 bases from V and 0 from J, leaving 5 bases between them. DNA for the CDR3: TGTGCCAGCAGTTTATCGAGAGTGAACACTGAAGCTTTCTTT. Translating it yields CASSLSRVNTEAFF.

The chain is built from TRBV13 and TRBJ2-5, with TRBD2 matching 9 bases. Unmatched junction bases numbered 15, after V lost 2 bases and J lost 5 bases. CDR1 and CDR2 from the germline V gene are PRHDT and FYEKMQ (reference sequence). The CDR3 is made up of 18 amino acids. The CDR3: CASSLLGQRGATKETQYF. The CDR3 DNA is TGTGCCAGCAGCTTACTTGGTCAGCGGGGGGCCACAAAGGAGACCCAGTACTTC.

The chain joins TRBV11-2 to TRBJ1-2; 10 bases are shared with TRBD1. V was pared by 5 bases and J by 1 base, with 10 bases of the junction left unmatched. Germline V gene lookup returns CDR1 SGHAT and CDR2 FQNNGV. The CDR3 has 17 residues. The CDR3 sequence is CASSRNRDRGNNYGYTF. The CDR3 nucleotides are TGTGCCAGCAGCCGTAACCGGGACAGGGGCAATAACTATGGCTACACCTTC.

The chain recombines TRBV28 with TRBJ1-5; D gene ambiguous. V gave up 8 bases and J gave up 5 bases, with 16 bases separating them. The CDR3 runs to 14 residues. CDR1 and CDR2 from the germline V gene are MDHEN and SYDVKM. The CDR3 region has the DNA TGTGCCAGCGACGCTCTAGCGAGGCATCAGCCCCAGCATTTT. This sequence encodes CASDALARHQPQHF.

The chain uses TRBV30 and TRBJ1-2, with D perhaps TRBD1 (6 bases). CDR1 and CDR2 from the germline V gene are GTSNPN and SVGIG (reference sequence). Trimming removed 1 base at V and 7 bases at J, with 7 bases between. This CDR3 is built from 11 residues. CDR3 in DNA: TGTGCCTGGAGTGACAGGGTTGGCTACACCTTC. This encodes CAWSDRVGYTF.

J is TRBJ2-7 and V is TRBV7-6, with 9 bases lining up with TRBD1. CDR3 length equals 14 residues. The V gene end was trimmed by 0 bases and the J gene end by 4 bases; junction bases not matched to a gene: 1. CDR1 is SGHVS and CDR2 is FNYEAQ in the germline V gene. CDR3 amino acids: CASSLADRGYEQYF. The DNA of the CDR3 is TGTGCCAGCAGCTTAGCGGACAGGGGTTACGAGCAGTACTTC.

This chain connects TRBV6-6 to TRBJ2-7; perhaps TRBD1 as D (7 bases). Germline V gene sequence: CDR1 MNHNY, CDR2 SVGAGI (reference sequence). V lost 4 bases to trimming and J lost 4 bases, with 17 bases between them. The CDR3 has 15 residues. CDR3 region: CASSSTPSGGYEQYF. For the CDR3, the DNA is TGTGCCAGCAGTTCCACTCCTTCAGGGGGGTACGAGCAGTACTTC.

This chain connects TRBV6-5 to TRBJ2-7; 7 bases line up with TRBD1. Germline CDR1 MNHEY, CDR2 SVGAGI. The V gene end was trimmed by 6 bases and the J gene end by 2 bases; junction bases not matched to a gene: 10. This CDR3 has 15 residues. The CDR3 coding sequence is TGTGCCAGCAGCCGATTCCGGGACAGTCCCTACGAGCAGTACTTC. It translates to CASSRFRDSPYEQYF.

The gene calls are TRBV7-2 and TRBJ1-6, with D tentatively TRBD1 (5 bases). The germline V gene encodes CDR1 SGHTA and CDR2 FQGNSA. V was clipped by 5 bases and J by 6 bases, with 11 bases between them. This CDR3 is 14 amino acids long. CDR3 in DNA: TGTGCCAGCAGCGTTACAGGTCCTAATTCACCCCTCCACTTT. It yields the protein CASSVTGPNSPLHF.

V usage is TRBV29-1 and J usage is TRBJ2-5, with a tentative D call TRBD1 (7 bases). V lost 2 bases and J lost 5, with 18 bases in between. The CDR3 runs to 15 residues. CDR1 is SQVTM and CDR2 is ANQGSEA in the germline V gene. The CDR3 sequence: CSVETAQGGVETQYF. Written as DNA, the CDR3 is TGCAGCGTTGAAACCGCCCAGGGGGGAGTGGAGACCCAGTACTTC.

The chain is built from TRBV5-6 and TRBJ2-3; 11 bases agree with TRBD2. Germline V CDR1 and CDR2: SGHDT, YYEEEE. The CDR3 contains 16 residues. V was pared by 4 bases and J by 2 bases, with 6 bases of the junction left unmatched. The CDR3 here is CASSVASGGPTDTQYF. The CDR3 DNA is TGTGCCAGCAGCGTTGCTAGCGGGGGGCCCACAGATACGCAGTATTTT.

Concerning this clone itself: One end of the junction is discordant with germline, which a read error may explain. This chain connects TRBV4-1 to TRBJ2-7; possibly TRBD1 for D (5 bases). Germline V gene sequence: CDR1 MGHRA, CDR2 YSYEKL. The CDR3 is 16 residues long. The CDR3 coding sequence is TGCGCCGGCAGCCAAGAGGCGTTCAGGGCCTTATACGAGCAGTACTTC. Translation: CAGSQEAFRALYEQYF.

The rearrangement joins TRBV27 to TRBJ1-6; tentatively, D is TRBD1 (5 bases). Germline CDR1 is MNHEY and CDR2 is SMNVEV (reference sequence). The CDR3 is 13 amino acids. Deletions cut 3 bases from V and 9 bases from J, with 9 bases between. The CDR3 DNA follows: TGTGCCAGCAGTTTCCAGGGTACTTCACCCCTCCACTTT. Protein: CASSFQGTSPLHF.

The CDR3 DNA reads TGTGCCAGCAGTAACCGCGGAGGACAGGGAGGAACTGAAGCTTTCTTT. This gives the protein CASSNRGGQGGTEAFF. The chain couples TRBV11-2 to TRBJ1-1; 8 bases are a match to TRBD1. CDR3 size: 16 residues. The trim removed 6 bases at V and 5 bases at J, leaving 14 bases unmatched. Germline CDR1 reads SGHAT; CDR2 reads FQNNGV.

The V call is TRBV11-2, the J call TRBJ2-1; 13 bases are shared with TRBD2. Germline lookup yields CDR1 SGHAT and CDR2 FQNNGV. V shed 4 bases and J 0 bases; nucleotides not matched to a gene: 6. This CDR3 is built from 18 residues. The CDR3 reads CASSSPGLAGSSYNEQFF. For the CDR3, the DNA is TGTGCCAGCAGCTCTCCGGGACTAGCGGGGAGCTCCTACAATGAGCAGTTCTTC.

J is TRBJ2-2 and V is TRBV2, with 11 bases identical to TRBD1. Germline V gives CDR1 SNHLY, CDR2 FYNNEI. The CDR3 has 15 residues. The junction had 1 base not matched to a gene; V was cut back by 7 bases and J by 0 bases. In DNA form, the CDR3 reads TGTGCCAGCAAGGGACAGGGGGCGAACACCGGGGAGCTGTTTTTT. Translated, it gives CASKGQGANTGELFF.